Reported below is one T cell receptor (beta chain). This entry belongs to a study of shared clonotypes between healthy human individuals. Each cell subset's genomic DNA was divided evenly among several immunoSEQ plates. The table came from immunoSEQ multiplex PCR; TCRdb's copy has only in-frame clones and leaves some out. The sample carries about 2.4 million clones, more than 80% recorded once. The CDR3 has 14 residues. Germline CDR1 is LNHDA and CDR2 is SQIVND (reference sequence). V was trimmed by 3 bases and J by 5 bases, leaving 10 bases between them. This chain connects TRBV19 to TRBJ1-4; no clear D gene. Sequenced material: naive CD4+ T cells sorted from blood. The sample's subset: CD45RA+ positively selected. This TCR came from a man between 18 and 29 years old in good health. The DNA of the CDR3 is TGTGCCAGTAGTATGGGGATACCCAATGAAAAACTGTTTTTT. Its translation: CASSMGIPNEKLFF. Together with reference TRBV19 and TRBJ1-4, the CDR3 gives the full variable domain: DGGITQSPKYLFRKEGQNVTLSCEQNLNHDAMYWYRQDPGQGLRLIYYSQIVNDFQKGDIAEGYSVSREKKESFPLTVTSAQKNPTAFYLCASSMGIPNEKLFFGSGTQLSVL.